Each of the 6 T cell receptor beta chains below was sequenced from the same sample in a study of cytotoxic CD8 clonotypes in ibrutinib-treated CLL. Method: immunoSEQ multiplex PCR; TCRdb's copy keeps in-frame clones and lacks some. The profile covers 120,000 to 150,000 clones, with approximately 75% appearing a single time and 25% to 35% taken by the ten largest. The sequencing here drew on PBMCs, taken after 12 months of ibrutinib treatment. These receptors were taken from a human donor with chronic lymphocytic leukemia.

V and J are TRBV6-5 and TRBJ2-7; no clear D gene. Trimming removed 6 bases at V and 6 bases at J, with 18 bases between. This CDR3 is 14 amino acids long. CDR1 and CDR2 (germline): MNHEY, SVGAGI. CDR3 coding DNA: TGTGCCAGCAGCCCACAGCCGGCCCCAGCCGAGCAGTACTTC. Translation: CASSPQPAPAEQYF.

The CDR3 DNA follows: TGTGCCAGCAGCTTGGACAGGGGTCTATACGAGCAGTACTTC. Its translation is CASSLDRGLYEQYF. The chain uses TRBV5-6 and TRBJ2-7; 7 bases agree with TRBD1. This CDR3 contains 14 residues. The V gene's germline CDR1 is SGHDT and CDR2 YYEEEE. V dropped 0 bases and J dropped 4; count of bases not matched to a gene: 4.

The chain employs TRBV18 and TRBJ2-1; no firm D call. Germline V CDR1 and CDR2: KGHSH, LQKENI. Trimming stripped 0 bases from V and 2 bases from J, with 8 bases between. This CDR3 has 15 residues. For the CDR3, the DNA is TGTGCCAGCTCACCACCTACTGTACCCTACAATGAGCAGTTCTTC. Amino acids: CASSPPTVPYNEQFF.

The count of this clone is one. The chain links TRBV9 to TRBJ2-5; 10 positions match TRBD2. After removal of 4 bases from V and 4 bases from J, the junction contained 7 bases not matched to a gene. CDR3 length: 15 amino acids. Per germline, CDR1 SGDLS and CDR2 YYNGEE. The CDR3 nucleotides are TGTGCCAGCAGCTTAGGGACTAGCGTGAGAGAGACCCAGTACTTC. Protein product: CASSLGTSVRETQYF. The whole variable domain, filled in from reference TRBV9 and TRBJ2-5, reads DSGVTQTPKHLITATGQRVTLRCSPRSGDLSVYWYQQSLDQGLQFLIQYYNGEERAKGNILERFSAQQFPDLHSELNLSSLELGDSALYFCASSLGTSVRETQYFGPGTRLLVL.

The J gene is TRBJ2-4, the V gene TRBV9, with D perhaps matching TRBD1 or TRBD2 (6 bases each). Germline values: CDR1 SGDLS, CDR2 YYNGEE. V was shortened by 0 bases and J by 4 bases, with 14 bases between the two germline ends. The CDR3 covers 16 residues. CDR3 DNA sequence: TGTGCCAGCAGCGTAGAGGGGGGAAGGAAAAAAAACATTCAGTACTTC. Protein product: CASSVEGGRKKNIQYF.

This chain connects TRBV10-3 to TRBJ2-7, with 11 bases aligning to TRBD2. CDR3 length: 16 amino acids. Germline CDR1 is ENHRY and CDR2 is SYGVKD. V was pared by 8 bases and J by 1 base, with 10 bases of the junction left unmatched. The CDR3 bases are TGTGCCATCGGGGCCCCGACTAGCGGGAAGTCCTACGAGCAGTACTTC. The encoded protein is CAIGAPTSGKSYEQYF.